The rows below give T cell receptor beta chains drawn from one sample of a study of identical twins. TCRdb used MiXCR to reprocess the 5' RACE reads, holding one entry per CDR3 protein. Of about 520,000 distinct CDR3 sequences listed, about 20% are singletons. The same sample was also used in a study of T cells expressing NK-cell markers.

The sequencing input was CD4+ T cells sorted from blood. The receptors shown here come from a woman under 30 in good health. Each CDR3 is given with its conserved first and last residue.

v_call,j_call,cdr3_aa
TRBV5-1,TRBJ2-1,CASSLNPSGSAVEQFF
TRBV7-2,TRBJ2-7,CASSRSGTAASEQYF
TRBV7-2,TRBJ1-2,CASSPSGAKGYGYTF
TRBV6-1,TRBJ2-2,CASTPGENTGELFF
TRBV5-1,TRBJ2-1,CASSLAQSSGGDEQFF
TRBV7-9,TRBJ1-1,CASSTQGVVAEAFF
TRBV7-9,TRBJ1-1,CASSLVPRARTEAFF
TRBV12-3/TRBV12-4,TRBJ1-2,CASSFFQGGGYTF
TRBV11-2,TRBJ2-7,CASSIGGQGEQYF
TRBV6-1,TRBJ1-2,CASSEPGGGGYTF
TRBV20-1,TRBJ2-1,CSARVVAGSSYNEQFF
TRBV9,TRBJ2-3,CASSVAVGSPDTQYF
TRBV20-1,TRBJ1-1,CSARARPGTMNTEAFF
TRBV7-9,TRBJ1-1,CASSGQGLKGTEAFF
TRBV7-2,TRBJ1-2,CASSSLEGLDTF
TRBV20-1,TRBJ2-1,CSATRRHEQFF
TRBV12-3/TRBV12-4,TRBJ1-1,CASSLDHTNTEAFF
TRBV5-1,TRBJ2-2,CASSLQDPTGELFF
TRBV7-9,TRBJ2-3,CASSFPFSGGRTDTQYF
TRBV11-2,TRBJ2-7,CASSQGTAGAHEQYF
TRBV20-1,TRBJ2-2,CSATYANTGELFF
TRBV7-9,TRBJ1-5,CASSLGEGSEHF
TRBV7-3,TRBJ1-1,CASSSEGEAFF
TRBV20-1,TRBJ1-4,CSARDHRAGRIKGEKLFF
TRBV15,TRBJ2-7,CATSFRTRDYEQYF
TRBV4-1,TRBJ2-2,CASSLRPLNTGELFF
TRBV15,TRBJ2-1,CATSQAINEQFF
TRBV5-1,TRBJ1-1,CASSRVMNTEAFF
TRBV10-3,TRBJ1-1,CATSSGWENTEAFF
TRBV9,TRBJ2-2,CASSVDEGRRTGELFF
TRBV5-5,TRBJ2-5,CASSFQQGVQETQYF
TRBV19,TRBJ2-4,CASSSSGTSVLLAKNIQYF
TRBV20-1,TRBJ1-2,CSAPRTVSTLSGYTF
TRBV15,TRBJ2-7,CATSRKAGYEQYF
TRBV4-2,TRBJ2-6,CASSPGQGSSGASVLTF
TRBV29-1,TRBJ2-3,CSAVPGTDYTDTQYF
TRBV5-1,TRBJ2-1,CASSLGDRGRNEQFF
TRBV6-5,TRBJ1-1,CASSYSGEPEAFF
TRBV5-1,TRBJ2-1,CASRFVYEQFF
TRBV12-3/TRBV12-4,TRBJ2-7,CASSLIGEAYEQYF
TRBV5-6,TRBJ2-3,CASSPWGTDTQYF
TRBV6-2/TRBV6-3,TRBJ2-3,CASSTPEAGGSVRQYF
TRBV6-5,TRBJ2-4,CASSNRLAGEGNIQYF
TRBV5-1,TRBJ1-1,CASSEGATEAFF
TRBV30,TRBJ2-1,CAWSKSVPNEQFF
TRBV6-2/TRBV6-3,TRBJ2-2,CASSYFPGRATGELFF
TRBV4-1,TRBJ2-7,CASSLATSGATVNEQYF
TRBV7-2,TRBJ2-5,CASSLDRAFPPETQYF
TRBV7-9,TRBJ1-1,CASSSLGGKNTEAFF
TRBV27,TRBJ1-1,CASSLYGYAGGSREAFF
TRBV12-3/TRBV12-4,TRBJ2-3,CASSLSSGQYF
TRBV27,TRBJ2-3,CASSWTFSTDTQYF
TRBV4-3,TRBJ2-5,CASSQDALAGGWETQYF
TRBV6-1,TRBJ2-7,CASSAGQYSYEQYF
TRBV6-2/TRBV6-3,TRBJ2-2,CATSPDGRTGELFF
TRBV4-2,TRBJ2-3,CASSQAAAGAGTDTQYF
TRBV7-3,TRBJ2-2,CASSPRGAFPGELFF
TRBV29-1,TRBJ2-3,CSVEVWGDTQYF
TRBV28,TRBJ1-1,CACGRGNTEAFF
TRBV5-1,TRBJ1-1,CASSLDRGLAFF